This T cell receptor beta chain stems from a study of cytomegalovirus exposure and HLA in healthy donors. Note on this clone: Antigen unknown.

Germline assignment: CDR1 SGDLS and CDR2 YYNGEE. The CDR3 is 16 amino acids. With V trimmed by 3 bases and J by 0 bases, 6 bases remained unmatched. Findings and caveats of the study: Later on, an analysis showed TCR association rates differing by HLA locus, with DRB1 the most and HLA-C the fewest. Specificity for CMV antigens was confirmed in vitro for a few of the CMV-associated chains.

Use of 60 Vbeta and 13 Jbeta primers characterized the PCR. Generated by immunoSEQ multiplex PCR, the TCRdb table keeps only in-frame clones and is missing some. The sample lists around 150,000 clones; approximately 90% were seen once. The chain carries TRBV9 and TRBJ2-3, with 8 bases lining up with TRBD2. This TCR derives from a woman aged 30 to 39 in good health and CMV-seronegative. The sequencing sample was made of PBMCs. This CDR3 reads CASSEGSGGSTDTQYF. CDR3 DNA: TGTGCCAGCAGCGAGGGAAGCGGGGGAAGCACAGATACGCAGTATTTT.